A single sample is the source of the 2 T cell receptor beta chains below, sequenced in a study of shared clonotypes between healthy human individuals. The assay was immunoSEQ multiplex PCR, and TCRdb's table has in-frame clones only and misses some. This sample yields roughly 490,000 clones, of which around 80% are seen a single time; approximately 12% belongs to the top ten. Sequencing used PBMCs. The source is a middle-aged woman in good health. Some clones in this sample may be carry-over from other donors' samples.

This chain links TRBV7-2 with TRBJ2-5; maybe TRBD1 (5 bases). Germline V gene data show CDR1 as SGHTA and CDR2 as FQGNSA. With 6 bases removed from V and 5 bases from J, the gap between germline ends came to 10 bases. The CDR3 consists of 12 residues. The CDR3 DNA reads as TGTGCCAGCAGGCAGGGAATGGAGACCCAGTACTTC. It codes for CASRQGMETQYF.

CDR3 nucleotide sequence: TGTGCCAGCAGCCGGGACAGGGATCGCGAGCAGTACTTC. Protein: CASSRDRDREQYF. V is TRBV11-2 and J is TRBJ2-7, with 9 bases that match TRBD1. Germline values: CDR1 SGHAT, CDR2 FQNNGV. The CDR3 spans 13 residues. Germline trimming cut 5 bases from V and 6 bases from J; bases unmatched to any gene: 5.